What follows is one TCR beta chain and its context. Its antigen remains unidentified. Treatment described: oral pan-JAK inhibitor, 5-10 mg twice daily. The sample comes from a study of CD8+ T cells in alopecia areata. General study findings and limits: In lesional scalp, particularly from alopecia totalis/universalis, clonality was higher than in normal scalp. Scalp clonality, along with expanded CD8+ clones among the top 100, was significantly decreased by tofacitinib. Between patients, shared TCR sequences were less clear than in mice. This was possibly due in part to HLA diversity in the patient population.

RNA extraction and reverse transcription yielded cDNA as sequencing template. Sequencing was performed with immunoSEQ multiplex PCR; in TCRdb, only in-frame clones are kept and a portion is missing. The sample yields fewer than 250,000 clones, under 70% seen once. Per the germline V gene, CDR1 is SEHNR and CDR2 is FQNEAQ (reference sequence). V was trimmed by 10 bases and J by 2 bases, leaving 9 bases between them. The CDR3 sequence is 12 residues long. This chain connects TRBV7-9 to TRBJ2-1; D may be TRBD2 (6 bases). This specimen was CD4+ T cells sorted from blood, taken at week 4, from a patient treated with tofacitinib. The sequence derives from a human donor with alopecia areata. As DNA, the CDR3 is TGTGCCATACCGGGAGCCTACAATGAGCAGTTCTTC. It codes for CAIPGAYNEQFF.